This entry lists 15 T cell receptor beta chains sequenced from one sample in a study of blood T cell repertoires in COVID-19. The assay was immunoSEQ multiplex PCR, and TCRdb's table has in-frame clones only and misses some. The sample lists approximately 280,000 clones; around 83% were seen once. Sequenced material: PBMCs or T cells enriched from blood (not recorded which). The receptors derive from a man in his forties who had been exposed to COVID-19.

This clone was recorded once. The V gene is TRBV5-1, the J gene TRBJ1-5, with D perhaps TRBD1 (5 bases). V was trimmed by 0 bases and J by 6 bases, leaving 10 bases between them. Germline lookup yields CDR1 SGHRS and CDR2 YFSETQ. The CDR3 is made up of 14 amino acids. CDR3 sequence reads: CASSLEGLGQPQHF. CDR3 DNA: TGCGCCAGCAGCTTGGAGGGGTTGGGTCAGCCCCAGCATTTT.

The rearrangement joins TRBV18 to TRBJ2-1; TRBD2 might be the D (6 bases). Trimming took off 5 bases at V and 8 bases at J, with 7 bases between the two ends. The V gene's germline CDR1 is KGHSH and CDR2 LQKENI. The CDR3 is 11 residues long. The CDR3 nucleotides read TGTGCCAGCTCATGGGGGGATGAGCAGTTCTTC. Its protein product is CASSWGDEQFF.

The genes are TRBV7-9 and TRBJ2-3; TRBD2 might be the D (6 bases). The CDR3 sequence is 12 residues long. Germline CDR1 reads SEHNR; CDR2 reads FQNEAQ (reference sequence). V was trimmed by 7 bases and J by 7 bases, leaving 12 bases between them. The CDR3 protein is CASTDAGNTQYF. The CDR3 DNA sequence: TGTGCCAGCACCGACGCGGGGAATACGCAGTATTTT.

The chain links TRBV29-1 to TRBJ2-7; 7 bases agree with TRBD1. From germline, CDR1 is SQVTM and CDR2 ANQGSEA. Germline trimming cut 3 bases from V and 2 bases from J; bases unmatched to any gene: 4. This CDR3 spans 13 amino acids. CDR3 in amino acids: CSVEHRGTYEQYF. For the CDR3, the DNA is TGCAGCGTTGAGCACAGGGGTACCTACGAGCAGTACTTC.

V gene TRBV5-8 combines with J gene TRBJ1-2; D unresolved. CDR3 length: 13 residues. Trimming took off 1 base at V and 8 bases at J, with 12 bases between the two ends. Germline CDR1 and CDR2: SGHTS and YDEGEE. CDR3 region: CASSLRLRVGYTF. The CDR3 DNA sequence: TGTGCCAGCAGCTTGCGGCTGAGGGTAGGCTACACCTTC.

The chain carries TRBV7-6 and TRBJ2-7, with TRBD2 identical over 12 bases. The V gene end was trimmed by 3 bases and the J gene end by 1 base; junction bases not matched to a gene: 16. This CDR3 has 20 amino acids. The V gene's germline CDR1 is SGHVS and CDR2 FNYEAQ. In DNA form, the CDR3 reads TGTGCCAGCAGCTTCGGTCCGGGACTAGCGGGCCGAGGAGGGTCCTACGAGCAGTACTTC. As protein: CASSFGPGLAGRGGSYEQYF.

This sequence joins TRBV7-9 and TRBJ2-1, with 9 nucleotides matching TRBD1. Germline V gene data show CDR1 as SEHNR and CDR2 as FQNEAQ (reference sequence). The CDR3 length is 13 residues. J lost 3 bases, V lost 8 bases, and 2 bases had no gene match. The CDR3 loop is CASRDRVYNEQFF. The CDR3, as DNA: TGTGCCAGCCGGGACAGGGTCTACAATGAGCAGTTCTTC. The whole variable domain, remainder taken from reference TRBV7-9 and TRBJ2-1, is DTGVSQNPRHKITKRGQNVTFRCDPISEHNRLYWYRQTLGQGPEFLTYFQNEAQLEKSRLLSDRFSAERPKGSFSTLEIQRTEQGDSAMYLCASRDRVYNEQFFGPGTRLTVL.

V is TRBV19 and J is TRBJ1-1; tentative D call: TRBD1 (5 bases). The CDR3 runs 15 residues. The germline V gene encodes CDR1 LNHDA and CDR2 SQIVND (reference sequence). V lost 5 bases to trimming and J lost 6 bases, with 19 bases between them. The CDR3 is CASSPGPISEAEAFF. The CDR3 bases are TGTGCCAGTAGTCCAGGGCCTATTTCAGAGGCTGAAGCTTTCTTT.

V gene TRBV7-3 combines with J gene TRBJ2-5; 14 bases agree with TRBD2. The CDR3 is 18 residues long. CDR1 SGHTA and CDR2 FQGTGA come from the germline V gene. Germline trimming cut 5 bases from V and 2 bases from J; bases unmatched to any gene: 10. CDR3 nucleotide sequence: TGTGCCAGCAGCCCGCGACTAGCGGGAGGGGAGGAACAAGAGACCCAGTACTTC. As protein: CASSPRLAGGEEQETQYF.

The chain carries TRBV11-2 and TRBJ2-3; the D is unclear. The CDR3 runs 12 residues. Trimming stripped 7 bases from V and 0 bases from J, with 5 bases between. The germline CDR1 and CDR2 sequences are SGHAT and FQNNGV. The CDR3 protein is CASTPSTDTQYF. DNA for the CDR3: TGTGCCAGCACCCCTAGCACAGATACGCAGTATTTT.

The gene calls are TRBV5-8 and TRBJ1-2; 10 nucleotides agree with TRBD1. V lost 2 bases, J lost 3 bases, and 7 bases stayed unmatched. The germline CDR1 and CDR2 sequences are SGHTS and YDEGEE. This CDR3 has 16 residues. The CDR3 sequence: CASSLGRDRGYYGYTF. In DNA, the CDR3 is TGTGCCAGCAGCTTAGGTCGGGACAGGGGCTACTATGGCTACACCTTC.

The chain carries TRBV3-1 (or the pseudogene TRBV3-2) and TRBJ2-2; the match to TRBD1 covers 7 bases. The CDR3 contains 17 residues. Per the germline V gene, CDR1 is LGHDT and CDR2 is YNNKEL (reference sequence). The J segment lost 1 base and the V segment lost 4 bases, leaving 9 bases of the junction unmatched. CDR3 nucleotide sequence: TGTGCCAGCAGCCTAGGGACAGCCTGGGGGAACACCGGGGAGCTGTTTTTT. It yields the protein CASSLGTAWGNTGELFF.

The chain recombines TRBV3-1 (or the pseudogene TRBV3-2) with TRBJ2-1, with a possible D match to TRBD2 (6 bases). Germline values: CDR1 LGHDT, CDR2 YNNKEL (reference sequence). This CDR3 region has 14 residues. V was clipped by 1 base and J by 8 bases, with 12 bases between them. Here the CDR3 DNA reads TGTGCCAGCAGCCAAGGGTCTGCGGGGTATGAGCAGTTCTTC. It specifies CASSQGSAGYEQFF.

This clone was detected only once. This chain links TRBV4-1 with TRBJ2-2; unclear D gene. The germline gives CDR1 MGHRA, CDR2 YSYEKL. The CDR3 has 14 residues. The V end lost 3 bases, the J end lost 1 base, and 6 bases lay between the germline ends. CDR3 loop: CASSHRVNTGELFF. DNA for the CDR3: TGCGCCAGCAGCCATCGGGTGAACACCGGGGAGCTGTTTTTT.

The chain joins TRBV6-1 to TRBJ1-1; D is uncertain. This CDR3 has 14 residues. Germline V gene data show CDR1 as MNHNS and CDR2 as SASEGT. Trimming shortened V by 2 bases and J by 3 bases, and 10 bases separated the two germline ends. The CDR3 bases are TGTGCCAGCAGTGAACGGGGTTTGGACACTGAAGCTTTCTTT. The encoded protein is CASSERGLDTEAFF.